The 10 T cell receptor beta chains below come from one sample, sequenced in a study of shared clonotypes between healthy human individuals. Data came from immunoSEQ multiplex PCR; TCRdb stores just in-frame clones and leaves some out. The sample has about 1 million clones, around four fifths seen once. What was sequenced was memory CD4+ T cells sorted from blood. Subset meaning: CD45RA-negative fraction. These receptors all stem from a man younger than 35 in good health.

The CDR3 DNA follows: TGTGCCAGCACCAACCCCGGACAGGCTGGAAACACCATATATTTT. Translating it yields CASTNPGQAGNTIYF. The chain links TRBV6-6 to TRBJ1-3; 7 nucleotides match TRBD1. The V gene end was trimmed by 7 bases and the J gene end by 2 bases; junction bases not matched to a gene: 8. Germline loops: CDR1 MNHNY, CDR2 SVGAGI (reference sequence). The CDR3 is 15 amino acids.

This clone is a singleton in its sample. J is TRBJ2-5 and V is TRBV4-1; possibly TRBD2 for D (5 bases). This CDR3 spans 13 amino acids. Germline V CDR1 and CDR2: MGHRA, YSYEKL. Trimming pared 3 bases from V and 9 bases from J, leaving 14 bases between. CDR3 residues: CASSHLPTEAQYF. The CDR3 DNA sequence: TGCGCCAGCAGCCACTTACCCACGGAGGCCCAGTACTTC.

In this sample, this clone turned up once. The identical CDR3 is also encoded by other nucleotide sequences in the sample. The chain uses TRBV5-1 and TRBJ2-3; 8 positions match TRBD2. The CDR3 contains 15 residues. Losses at the gene ends were 3 bases for V and 1 base for J; bases not matched to a gene: 4. CDR1 and CDR2 (germline): SGHRS, YFSETQ. CDR3: CASSSGLAGTDTQYF. The CDR3 region has the DNA TGCGCCAGCAGCTCTGGACTAGCAGGCACAGATACGCAGTATTTT. Full variable domain (rest looked up from reference TRBV5-1 and TRBJ2-3): KAGVTQTPRYLIKTRGQQVTLSCSPISGHRSVSWYQQTPGQGLQFLFEYFSETQRNKGNFPGRFSGRQFSNSRSEMNVSTLELGDSALYLCASSSGLAGTDTQYFGPGTRLTVL.

The chain uses TRBV9 and TRBJ1-4, with D possibly TRBD1 on 5 matching bases. The CDR3 consists of 16 residues. The germline gives CDR1 SGDLS, CDR2 YYNGEE. Deletions cut 4 bases from V and 4 bases from J, with 17 bases between. The CDR3, as DNA: TGTGCCAGCAGCCCCTCCCCAGGACACCTTAATGAAAAACTGTTTTTT. It encodes CASSPSPGHLNEKLFF.

Note on this clone: At the DNA level, this CDR3 is encoded by other sequences in the same sample as well. The chain recombines TRBV7-2 with TRBJ2-3; D is uncertain. The CDR3 runs to 12 residues. CDR1 is SGHTA and CDR2 is FQGNSA in the germline V gene. The V end lost 4 bases, the J end lost 3 bases, and 5 bases lay between the germline ends. CDR3: CASSSLTDTQYF. In nucleotides, the CDR3 is TGTGCCAGCAGCTCGTTGACAGATACGCAGTATTTT.

The gene calls are TRBV28 and TRBJ2-4; the match to TRBD2 covers 10 bases. The germline V gene encodes CDR1 MDHEN and CDR2 SYDVKM. The CDR3 covers 16 residues. V was pared by 6 bases and J by 7 bases, with 12 bases of the junction left unmatched. CDR3 loop: CASSPQLAGMNNIQYF. CDR3 coding DNA: TGTGCCAGCAGCCCACAACTAGCGGGGATGAACAACATTCAGTACTTC. The complete variable domain, with remaining parts taken from reference TRBV28 and TRBJ2-4, reads DVKVTQSSRYLVKRTGEKVFLECVQDMDHENMFWYRQDPGLGLRLIYFSYDVKMKEKGDIPEGYSVSREKKERFSLILESASTNQTSMYLCASSPQLAGMNNIQYFGAGTRLSVL.

The CDR3 loop reads CASTQEDRRNTEAFF. In DNA, the CDR3 is TGTGCCAGCACTCAGGAGGACAGGAGGAACACTGAAGCTTTCTTT. This rearrangement joins TRBV6-6 to TRBJ1-1; 7 bases fit TRBD1. Per the germline V gene, CDR1 is MNHNY and CDR2 is SVGAGI (reference sequence). V gave up 7 bases and J gave up 1 base; unmatched junction bases: 9. This CDR3 spans 15 amino acids.

The chain is built from TRBV7-2 and TRBJ2-4, with 7 bases aligning to TRBD1. Germline V gene lookup returns CDR1 SGHTA and CDR2 FQGNSA. The CDR3 length is 14 residues. V was clipped by 4 bases and J by 6 bases; unmatched bases: 6. In nucleotides, the CDR3 is TGTGCCAGCAGCTCGCCGGGACAGAGAAACATTCAGTACTTC. This encodes CASSSPGQRNIQYF.

The CDR3 nucleotides are TGTGCCAGCAGGTCCAGGACAGGGGACGAGGGGGCTGAAGCTTTCTTT. Its translation: CASRSRTGDEGAEAFF. The chain is built from TRBV28 and TRBJ1-1, with TRBD1 identical over 9 bases. CDR3 length: 16 amino acids. The V gene's germline CDR1 is MDHEN and CDR2 SYDVKM. Trimming took 6 bases from V and 6 from J; bases not matched to a gene: 14.

This clone was seen repeatedly, ten times or more. The chain couples TRBV21-1 to TRBJ2-5. TRBV21-1 is a listed pseudogene. The CDR3 extends over 14 amino acids. The CDR3 reads CASSSWTVQETQYF. The CDR3 DNA follows: TGTGCCAGCAGCAGTTGGACGGTCCAAGAGACCCAGTACTTC.